These 21 T cell receptor beta chains were sequenced from one sample in a study of T cell repertoires in cytomegalovirus infection. MiXCR was run by TCRdb on the reads, yielding one entry per CDR3 protein. The table records around 740,000 distinct CDR3 sequences, roughly a third of them present only once. The sequenced sample was PBMCs. These receptors were obtained from a human donor in good health (CMV status not recorded). Some clones in this sample may be carry-over from other donors' samples.

A note on this clonotype: A much larger clone sits a single nucleotide away, making a read error possible. The chain links TRBV12-3 or TRBV12-4 to TRBJ1-1; D is perhaps TRBD1 (6 bases). V lost 7 bases and J 3 bases, leaving 12 bases between the germline ends. The CDR3 is 13 amino acids. CDR3 region: CASIFQGYTEAFF. In DNA, the CDR3 is TGTGCCAGCATTTTTCAGGGGTACACTGAAGCTTTCTTT.

This clonotype has more than one count but fewer than ten. The chain employs TRBV7-9 and TRBJ1-1; 7 bases align to TRBD1. V trimming: 7 bases; J trimming: 6 bases; junction bases outside the gene matches: 23. Looked up from germline, CDR1 is SEHNR and CDR2 is FQNEAQ (reference sequence). This CDR3 is built from 18 residues. CDR3 nucleotide sequence: TGTGCCAGCAACCCCGGTTGGGACAGTGCATTACCAACCGCTGAAGCTTTCTTT. This encodes CASNPGWDSALPTAEAFF.

This clonotype was counted a single time. The junction departs from the called germline gene at one end, perhaps through a read error. The chain couples TRBV10-3 to TRBJ2-1; 7 nucleotides match TRBD2. CDR1 ENHRY and CDR2 SYGVKD come from the germline V gene. The length of the CDR3 is 14 residues. The CDR3 coding sequence is TGTGCCAGCGCTCGGGGACTACCGTACAATGAGCAGCTCTTC. Translated: CASARGLPYNEQLF.

The gene calls are TRBV28 and TRBJ1-6; D may be TRBD1 (5 bases). V was clipped by 4 bases and J by 6 bases, with 16 bases between them. The germline V gene has CDR1 MDHEN and CDR2 SYDVKM. The CDR3 totals 16 residues. CDR3 nucleotides: TGTGCCAGCAGTTCGGGTATGAGACAGATTAATTCACCCCTCCACTTT. Residues: CASSSGMRQINSPLHF.

For this clonotype: One end of the junction varies from germline; a read error may be responsible. V and J are TRBV27 and TRBJ1-4; 8 positions agree with TRBD1. Germline CDR1 reads MNHEY; CDR2 reads SMNVEV (reference sequence). The CDR3 has 15 amino acids. The CDR3 nucleotides are TGTGCCAGCAGACCACGACAGGGGACTAATGAAAAAATGTTTTTT. Protein product: CASRPRQGTNEKMFF.

Concerning this clonotype itself: No conserved phenylalanine or tryptophan is present at the end of the CDR3, so a read error is the likely explanation. This rearrangement joins TRBV28 to TRBJ2-1; maybe TRBD2 (5 bases). In germline, CDR1 is MDHEN, CDR2 SYDVKM. V was shortened by 8 bases and J by 1 base, with 12 bases between the two germline ends. This CDR3 is built from 14 residues. This chain's CDR3 is CASFPTGSYNEQFL. The DNA of the CDR3 is TGTGCCAGCTTTCCGACGGGATCCTACAATGAGCAGTTCTTA.

The J gene is TRBJ2-7, the V gene TRBV6-6; 7 nucleotides agree with TRBD2. This CDR3 comprises 15 residues. CDR1 is MNHNY and CDR2 is SVGAGI in the germline V gene (reference sequence). With V trimmed by 2 bases and J by 3 bases, 7 bases remained unmatched. CDR3 nucleotide sequence: TGTGCCAGCAGTTACCCCCCTAGCGGACACTACGAGCAGTACTTC. It codes for CASSYPPSGHYEQYF.

This clonotype appeared a few times. DNA for the CDR3: TGTGCCACCAGCAGAGAGGCCTCAGTGTTGGGTCAGCCCCAGCATTTT. It codes for CATSREASVLGQPQHF. The rearrangement joins TRBV15 to TRBJ1-5; no clear D. Between the trimmed V and J ends, which lost 0 bases and 6 bases, there was a span of 15 bases. Per germline, CDR1 LNHNV and CDR2 YYDKDF (reference sequence). CDR3 size: 16 residues.

The DNA for the CDR3 is TGTGCCAGCAGCTCCCTCTTAGCGGGCGGAACCACAGATACGCAGTATTTT. This codes for CASSSLLAGGTTDTQYF. The J gene is TRBJ2-3, the V gene TRBV7-9, with 7 bases matching TRBD2. CDR3 length equals 17 residues. The ends lost 4 bases at V and 2 bases at J; junction bases unmatched: 12. CDR1 and CDR2 (germline): SEHNR, FQNEAQ (reference sequence).

This clonotype was recorded a few times. The gene calls are TRBV19 and TRBJ1-1; D not certain. The germline CDR1 and CDR2 sequences are LNHDA and SQIVND (reference sequence). Trimming pared 3 bases from V and 2 bases from J, leaving 7 bases between. This CDR3 region has 13 residues. The CDR3: CASSILANTEAFF. For the CDR3, the DNA is TGTGCCAGTAGTATTCTGGCCAACACTGAAGCTTTCTTT.

This chain links TRBV6-1 with TRBJ1-1, with D maybe TRBD1 (5 bases). CDR1 MNHNS and CDR2 SASEGT come from the germline V gene. This CDR3 has 15 amino acids. The V gene lost 2 bases and the J gene lost 5 bases, with 15 bases spanning the gap. The CDR3 sequence: CASSEPGLGTTEAFF. Here the CDR3 DNA reads TGTGCCAGCAGTGAACCCGGCCTGGGGACGACTGAAGCTTTCTTT.

A word on this clonotype: This may stem from a read error, because a much larger clone lies one nucleotide away. This rearrangement joins TRBV7-2 to TRBJ2-1, with D hard to call. V lost 1 base and J lost 0, with 7 bases in between. Germline CDR1 SGHTA, CDR2 FQGNSA. This CDR3 is built from 15 residues. CDR3 amino acids: CASSLGPRSYNEQFF. The CDR3 nucleotides are TGTGCCAGCAGCTTAGGGCCGCGCTCCTACAATGAGCAGTTCTTC.

This clonotype was detected only once. The J gene is TRBJ2-7, the V gene TRBV11-2; TRBD1 agrees at 7 bases. Trimming cost V 5 bases and J 2 bases; bases outside gene matches: 6. The CDR3 runs 14 residues. Looked up from germline, CDR1 is SGHAT and CDR2 is FQNNGV. CDR3 residues: CASSRADRAYEQYF. CDR3 nucleotides: TGTGCCAGCAGCCGAGCAGACAGGGCCTACGAGCAGTACTTC.

The table lists this clonotype with a few counts. For the CDR3, the DNA is TGTGCCATCCGTGAACGGGACTACTTCACAGATACGCAGTATTTT. Encoded protein: CAIRERDYFTDTQYF. The chain carries TRBV7-9 and TRBJ2-3, with 7 bases fitting TRBD2. The CDR3 loop spans 15 amino acids. The ends lost 10 bases at V and 2 bases at J; junction bases unmatched: 12. CDR1 is SEHNR and CDR2 is FQNEAQ in the germline V gene (reference sequence).

The sample holds one count of this clonotype. The chain is built from TRBV28 and TRBJ2-2; D may be TRBD1 or TRBD2 (5 bases each). V lost 3 bases, J lost 2 bases, and 16 bases lay in between. The CDR3 length is 17 residues. Germline V gives CDR1 MDHEN, CDR2 SYDVKM. The CDR3 region has the DNA TGTGCCAGCAGTTTGGGGAGACAGTACCGTAACACCGGGGAGCTGTTTTTT. Amino acid sequence: CASSLGRQYRNTGELFF. The variable domain in full, completed from reference TRBV28 and TRBJ2-2, reads DVKVTQSSRYLVKRTGEKVFLECVQDMDHENMFWYRQDPGLGLRLIYFSYDVKMKEKGDIPEGYSVSREKKERFSLILESASTNQTSMYLCASSLGRQYRNTGELFFGEGSRLTVL.

This rearrangement joins TRBV7-6 to TRBJ2-1; 10 bases align to TRBD1. Germline assignment: CDR1 SGHVS and CDR2 FNYEAQ. With 5 bases clipped from V and 0 bases from J, the junction kept 22 bases outside the gene matches. The CDR3 runs to 22 residues. CDR3 DNA sequence: TGTGCCAGCAGCCGGGGACAGGGGTTACGGCTTAGCGGGACCAGCTCCTACAATGAGCAGTTCTTC. It specifies CASSRGQGLRLSGTSSYNEQFF.

This clonotype was counted only a few times. The V call is TRBV11-2, the J call TRBJ1-1, with D uncertain. The germline CDR1 and CDR2 sequences are SGHAT and FQNNGV. CDR3 length: 12 amino acids. Trimming took 0 bases from V and 8 from J, leaving 7 bases between them. CDR3 in DNA: TGTGCCAGCAGCTTAGAAAGGGCCGAAGCTTTCTTT. Its protein product is CASSLERAEAFF.

V usage is TRBV6-6 and J usage is TRBJ1-5, with 10 nucleotides matching TRBD1. After removal of 6 bases from V and 3 bases from J, the junction contained 5 bases not matched to a gene. Germline-derived CDR1 and CDR2 are MNHNY and SVGAGI (reference sequence). The CDR3 is made up of 15 amino acids. The CDR3 loop is CASREGTGDNQPQHF. The CDR3 region has the DNA TGTGCCAGCAGGGAAGGGACAGGGGACAATCAGCCCCAGCATTTT.

This clonotype was observed a handful of times. The V and J genes are TRBV9 and TRBJ2-1; D perhaps matches TRBD2 (6 bases). This CDR3 contains 16 residues. V gave up 0 bases and J gave up 6 bases, with 16 bases separating them. Germline V gene lookup returns CDR1 SGDLS and CDR2 YYNGEE. The CDR3 DNA reads TGTGCCAGCAGCGTAGAAAGGAGGGTAGCGGCCAATGAGCAGTTCTTC. It codes for CASSVERRVAANEQFF.

With regard to this clonotype: The final CDR3 position lacks the conserved phenylalanine or tryptophan, pointing to a likely read error. The DNA is omitted, as the CDR3 cannot be located on it reliably, and the CDR3 follows TCRdb's listing. The chain recombines TRBV19 with TRBJ2-1; TRBD2 is the table's D call, not checked against the DNA. Both ends counted, the CDR3 spans 16 residues. The germline V gene encodes CDR1 LNHDA and CDR2 SQIVND (reference sequence). CDR3: CASSIILAGPSNEHFC.

This clonotype was seen only a few times. The rearrangement links TRBV6-2 or TRBV6-3 to TRBJ1-5; TRBD1 agrees at 8 bases. This CDR3 contains 15 residues. Germline assignment: CDR1 MNHEY and CDR2 SVGEGT. V lost 5 bases to trimming and J lost 2 bases; unmatched junction nucleotides: 5. DNA of the CDR3: TGTGCCAGCAGTCGCGGGACAGGAGGCAATCAGCCCCAGCATTTT. This codes for CASSRGTGGNQPQHF.